The clone carrying this T cell receptor beta chain came up a few times. What it recognizes is unknown. These data belong to a study of T cells after yellow fever vaccination. Study as a whole: SMART-Seq v4 Ultra Low Input prepared the low-cell-number fractions.

TCRdb independently ran MiXCR on the 5' RACE reads; one entry per CDR3 protein. The sample consists of 510,000 or so distinct CDR3 sequences, around 21% of them appearing once. Study-level points and caveats: Abundant clonotypes (contaminants from the bulk population) could be present in FACS-sorted repertoires. Post-booster samples contained most primary-vaccination clones (about 95% CD4, around 90% CD8).

V was clipped by 3 bases and J by 6 bases; unmatched bases: 4. This CDR3 comprises 15 residues. Per germline, CDR1 DFQATT and CDR2 SNEGSKA (reference sequence). The gene calls are TRBV20-1 and TRBJ2-1; 14 positions match TRBD2. Sequencing used PBMCs, obtained 15 days after the yellow fever booster vaccination. This TCR came from a man aged 25-45 years who received the YFV17D yellow fever vaccine. The CDR3, as DNA: TGCAGTGCTAGTTGGACTAGCGGGAGGCGCAATGAGCAGTTCTTC. Translated: CSASWTSGRRNEQFF.